The T cell receptor beta chain under discussion was sequenced for a study of graft-versus-host responses after intestinal transplantation. Study-level background: The transplants performed in recipients were multivisceral, liver-intestinal, or isolated intestinal.

TCRdb's copy holds only in-frame clones and misses some; the assay was immunoSEQ multiplex PCR. The sample consists of under 75,000 clones, about 90% of them appearing once. CDR1 and CDR2 from the germline V gene are SNHLY and FYNNEI. Trimming cost V 9 bases and J 0 bases; bases outside gene matches: 8. The CDR3 runs to 16 residues. Study-wide findings and caveats: The highest levels of circulating GvH clones went along with early declines in HvG clones after transplant. Allografts from individuals with graft-donor T cell macrochimerism displayed high graft-versus-host to host-versus-graft clonal ratios. GvH clones surfaced in recipient marrow, some emerging earlier in ileum or blood.

As to this clone: The antigen is undetermined.

This sequence originates from a human donor who was the organ donor for an intestinal transplant. Material: unstimulated CD8+ T cells sorted from spleen or lymph node cells, obtained before transplant. This chain connects TRBV2 to TRBJ2-2; 9 bases line up with TRBD2. This CDR3 reads CASNSGGLANTGELFF. CDR3 in DNA: TGTGCCAGTAATAGCGGGGGCCTAGCGAACACCGGGGAGCTGTTTTTT.